The 10 T cell receptor beta chains given below trace back to one sample, sequenced in a study of blood T cell repertoires in COVID-19. Here immunoSEQ multiplex PCR was the method, and the copy in TCRdb shows in-frame clones only, minus some. The table has approximately 150,000 clones, over 70% seen once; the top ten hold roughly 19%. Material: peripheral blood. The receptors shown here come from a woman in her 70s who had recovered from COVID-19.

The CDR3 spells CASGREGTIYF. In DNA, the CDR3 is TGTGCCAGCGGTCGGGAGGGCACCATATATTTT. The chain links TRBV2 to TRBJ1-3; D is unclear. V was trimmed by 8 bases and J by 9 bases, leaving 11 bases between them. The length of the CDR3 is 11 residues. Germline loops: CDR1 SNHLY, CDR2 FYNNEI.

The CDR3 region has the DNA TGTGCCAGCAGCCCCGGGACCCAGGGGACCTACAATGAGCAGTTCTTC. Protein product: CASSPGTQGTYNEQFF. This chain links TRBV3-1 (or the pseudogene TRBV3-2) with TRBJ2-1, with D perhaps TRBD1 (6 bases). CDR3 length: 16 residues. V lost 4 bases and J 2 bases, leaving 15 bases between the germline ends. CDR1 and CDR2 (germline): LGHDT, YNNKEL (reference sequence).

The chain recombines TRBV6-5 with TRBJ2-5, with D perhaps TRBD2 (5 bases). V gave up 6 bases and J gave up 2 bases, with 10 bases separating them. This CDR3 has 13 amino acids. The germline V gene has CDR1 MNHEY and CDR2 SVGAGI. The CDR3 nucleotides are TGTGCCAGCAGGCGGACGGGACAAGAGACCCAGTACTTC. Encoded protein: CASRRTGQETQYF.

The chain couples TRBV9 to TRBJ1-1; the match to TRBD1 covers 7 bases. This CDR3 comprises 15 residues. V dropped 0 bases and J dropped 5; count of bases not matched to a gene: 7. Germline V gives CDR1 SGDLS, CDR2 YYNGEE. The CDR3 is CASSVGIRGRTEAFF. Here the CDR3 DNA reads TGTGCCAGCAGCGTAGGAATCAGGGGGAGGACTGAAGCTTTCTTT.

This chain uses TRBV5-4 with TRBJ1-3, with a possible D match to TRBD1 (6 bases). The CDR3 totals 15 residues. Trimming cost V 4 bases and J 4 bases, with 15 bases left between them. Germline CDR1 is SGHNT and CDR2 is YYREEE (reference sequence). The CDR3 spells CASSQLQGKGNTIYF. In nucleotides, the CDR3 is TGTGCCAGCAGCCAATTACAGGGTAAAGGAAACACCATATATTTT.

V usage is TRBV4-1 and J usage is TRBJ2-7, with TRBD2 identical over 7 bases. Germline V gene sequence: CDR1 MGHRA, CDR2 YSYEKL. Trimming at V came to 0 bases and at J to 4 bases, leaving 9 bases not matched to a gene. The CDR3 covers 16 residues. For the CDR3, the DNA is TGCGCCAGCAGCCAAGAAGGGCCACGCGGGGGATACGAGCAGTACTTC. This sequence encodes CASSQEGPRGGYEQYF.

This chain joins TRBV7-9 and TRBJ1-2; 9 nucleotides agree with TRBD1. From germline, CDR1 is SEHNR and CDR2 FQNEAQ (reference sequence). The V gene end was trimmed by 10 bases and the J gene end by 5 bases; junction bases not matched to a gene: 8. CDR3 length: 13 amino acids. CDR3 residues: CATEDRGGYGYTF. The DNA for the CDR3 is TGTGCCACAGAGGACAGGGGTGGGTATGGCTACACCTTC.

The chain couples TRBV5-4 to TRBJ2-1; 7 nucleotides match TRBD2. V dropped 6 bases and J dropped 4; count of bases not matched to a gene: 13. Germline V gene sequence: CDR1 SGHNT, CDR2 YYREEE (reference sequence). The CDR3 contains 16 residues. CDR3 nucleotides: TGTGCCAGCACCCCGGCTGGGGGAGGGCGGTACAATGAGCAGTTCTTC. Amino acids: CASTPAGGGRYNEQFF.

The J gene is TRBJ2-5, the V gene TRBV19; D is undetermined. CDR3 length: 14 residues. Trimming pared 4 bases from V and 1 base from J, leaving 10 bases between. Germline CDR1 is LNHDA and CDR2 is SQIVND (reference sequence). CDR3 region: CASSTRPSQETQYF. The CDR3 DNA reads TGTGCCAGTAGTACCCGCCCTAGCCAAGAGACCCAGTACTTC. Using reference TRBV19 and TRBJ2-5 for the parts outside the CDR3, the full variable domain is DGGITQSPKYLFRKEGQNVTLSCEQNLNHDAMYWYRQDPGQGLRLIYYSQIVNDFQKGDIAEGYSVSREKKESFPLTVTSAQKNPTAFYLCASSTRPSQETQYFGPGTRLLVL.

This clone appeared a few times. At one end, the junction sequence differs from germline, possibly due to a read error. V is TRBV28 and J is TRBJ1-4, with TRBD1 matching 7 bases. The CDR3 covers 14 residues. Germline values: CDR1 MDHEN, CDR2 SYDVKM. The CDR3 loop reads CASSLEGANEKLFF. The CDR3 nucleotides read TGTGCCAGCAGTTTAGAGGGGGCTAACGAAAAACTGTTTTTT.